There are many counts of the clone carrying this T cell receptor beta chain. The CDR3 is 12 residues long. In germline, CDR1 is SGHRS, CDR2 YFSETQ. V gave up 5 bases and J gave up 11 bases, with 16 bases separating them. The source of the sample is a study of T-cell reconstitution after alpha-beta-depleted transplantation in children. For TCRbeta, the library was prepared with unique molecular identifiers. TCRdb re-analysed the PCR reads in MiXCR, keeping a single row per CDR3 protein. The repertoire holds about 72,000 distinct CDR3 sequences, with about 7% as singletons. This sequence joins TRBV5-1 and TRBJ1-1; D ambiguous. The sequence was obtained from a human donor who donated a stem cell graft to a child with acute lymphoblastic leukemia. Sequenced here: PBMCs from the stem cell graft donor, sampled from the stem cell graft. This CDR3 is CASSEKGVMAFF. The CDR3 DNA reads TGCGCCAGCAGTGAAAAGGGAGTGATGGCTTTCTTT.